This T cell receptor (beta chain) was sequenced in a study of cytomegalovirus exposure and HLA in healthy donors. Germline values: CDR1 SGHTA, CDR2 FQGNSA. CDR3 length: 16 amino acids. V was shortened by 4 bases and J by 3 bases, with 13 bases between the two germline ends. Method: immunoSEQ multiplex PCR; TCRdb's copy keeps in-frame clones and lacks some. The sample consists of about 150,000 clones, more than 70% of them appearing once. V and J are TRBV7-2 and TRBJ1-6, with D perhaps TRBD1 (5 bases). Sequencing was carried out using PBMCs. This TCR was recovered from a human donor in good health. Here the CDR3 DNA reads TGTGCCAGCAGCTCCCCCCGGGGGGGCTATAATTCACCCCTCCACTTT. Protein sequence: CASSSPRGGYNSPLHF.